This passage covers 26 T cell receptor beta chains from one sample sequenced in a study of T cell repertoires in cytomegalovirus infection. TCRdb redid the calling of the reads with MiXCR, one entry per CDR3 protein. The sample consists of approximately 990,000 distinct CDR3 sequences, 31% of them appearing once. Their cognate antigens are unknown. Sequenced here: cultured CD8+ T cells from PBMCs, sampled from culture after CMV antigen stimulation. Receptors originate from a human donor in good health (CMV status not recorded). Some clones in this sample may be carry-over from other donors' samples.

This chain links TRBV27 with TRBJ2-5; 10 bases agree with TRBD2. The CDR3 length is 15 residues. The junction had 6 bases not matched to a gene; V was cut back by 2 bases and J by 6 bases. The germline V gene encodes CDR1 MNHEY and CDR2 SMNVEV (reference sequence). Written as DNA, the CDR3 is TGTGCCAGCAGTTTAAGAGCGGGGGGGTTAAAGACCCAGTACTTC. This codes for CASSLRAGGLKTQYF.

The chain recombines TRBV6-5 with TRBJ1-3; possible D gene TRBD1, 6 bases. With 5 bases removed from V and 2 bases from J, the gap between germline ends came to 16 bases. The CDR3 contains 16 residues. Germline CDR1 and CDR2: MNHEY and SVGAGI. The CDR3 region has the DNA TGTGCCAGCAGTACCCGGACAGCCGCCACTGGAAACACCATATATTTT. It encodes CASSTRTAATGNTIYF.

The genes are TRBV7-3 and TRBJ2-1; 14 positions agree with TRBD2. The CDR3 sequence is 21 residues long. V gave up 5 bases and J gave up 0 bases; unmatched junction bases: 15. Looked up from germline, CDR1 is SGHTA and CDR2 is FQGTGA. The CDR3 is CASSPTGLAGDHPISYNEQFF. The CDR3 DNA reads TGTGCCAGCAGCCCAACGGGACTAGCGGGGGACCACCCAATCTCCTACAATGAGCAGTTCTTC. Full variable domain (remainder filled in from reference TRBV7-3 and TRBJ2-1): GAGVSQTPSNKVTEKGKYVELRCDPISGHTALYWYRQSLGQGPEFLIYFQGTGAADDSGLPNDRFFAVRPEGSVSTLKIQRTERGDSAVYLCASSPTGLAGDHPISYNEQFFGPGTRLTVL.

This clonotype was counted only a few times. The chain is built from TRBV24-1 and TRBJ2-1; D unresolved. Trimming left V 3 bases short and J 7 bases short, with 6 bases between. Per the germline V gene, CDR1 is KGHDR and CDR2 is SFDVKD. The CDR3 totals 12 residues. The CDR3 loop is CATSDDGNEQFF. CDR3 in DNA: TGTGCCACCAGTGATGACGGGAATGAGCAGTTCTTC.

The V and J genes are TRBV7-2 and TRBJ2-1; D not certain. The CDR3 covers 14 residues. Germline CDR1 reads SGHTA; CDR2 reads FQGNSA. Deletions cut 0 bases from V and 8 bases from J, with 11 bases between. The chain's CDR3 is CASSLAGIVHEQFF. The CDR3 nucleotides read TGTGCCAGCAGCTTAGCGGGCATCGTCCATGAGCAGTTCTTC. The variable domain in full, with the rest retrieved from reference TRBV7-2 and TRBJ2-1, is GAGVSQSPSNKVTEKGKDVELRCDPISGHTALYWYRQSLGQGLEFLIYFQGNSAPDKSGLPSDRFSAERTGGSVSTLTIQRTQQEDSAVYLCASSLAGIVHEQFFGPGTRLTVL.

This sequence joins TRBV7-6 and TRBJ2-7; TRBD1 matches at 7 bases. CDR3 length: 15 residues. The germline CDR1 and CDR2 sequences are SGHVS and FNYEAQ. V lost 5 bases, J lost 0 bases, and 7 bases stayed unmatched. The CDR3 sequence: CASSPGTVLSYEQYV. CDR3 sequence (DNA): TGTGCCAGCAGCCCCGGGACAGTCCTCTCCTACGAGCAGTACGTC.

The chain uses TRBV19 and TRBJ2-3; 8 bases align to TRBD1. The germline V gene has CDR1 LNHDA and CDR2 SQIVND (reference sequence). The CDR3 runs to 15 residues. V dropped 4 bases and J dropped 5; count of bases not matched to a gene: 8. The CDR3 DNA follows: TGTGCCAGTAGTACCTTCAGGGGGCAGGGAGATACGCAGTATTTT. Amino acids: CASSTFRGQGDTQYF.

The sample holds many counts of this clonotype. J is TRBJ1-6 and V is TRBV7-9; 9 bases line up with TRBD1. The V segment lost 5 bases and the J segment 10 bases; nucleotides outside the gene matches: 6. CDR1 SEHNR and CDR2 FQNEAQ come from the germline V gene (reference sequence). The CDR3 covers 14 residues. The CDR3 is CASSQPGQGSPLHF. Here the CDR3 DNA reads TGTGCCAGCAGCCAGCCGGGACAGGGATCACCCCTCCACTTT.

Notes on this clonotype: Sequence at one end of the junction differs from germline and may be a read error. The chain combines TRBV12-3 or TRBV12-4 with TRBJ2-5; TRBD2 aligns across 14 bases. This CDR3 comprises 17 residues. The CDR3 DNA reads TGTACCAGCAGCGGGGGGACTAGCGGGGGAGTACAAGAGACCCAGTACTTC. Amino acids: CTSSGGTSGGVQETQYF.

This chain connects TRBV5-6 to TRBJ1-1; D is unclear. The V gene lost 2 bases and the J gene lost 1 base, with 9 bases spanning the gap. CDR1 is SGHDT, CDR2 YYEEEE, per germline. The length of the CDR3 is 14 residues. CDR3 in DNA: TGTGCCAGCAGCTTTGGCGGGAGGAACACTGAAGCTTTCTTT. The encoded protein is CASSFGGRNTEAFF. The variable domain in full, with the rest retrieved from reference TRBV5-6 and TRBJ1-1, is DAGVTQSPTHLIKTRGQQVTLRCSPKSGHDTVSWYQQALGQGPQFIFQYYEEEERQRGNFPDRFSGHQFPNYSSELNVNALLLGDSALYLCASSFGGRNTEAFFGQGTRLTVV.

A remark on this clonotype: The junction departs from the called germline gene at one end, perhaps through a read error. V usage is TRBV9 and J usage is TRBJ2-1; 7 bases are shared with TRBD2. CDR1 is SGDLS and CDR2 is YYNGEE in the germline V gene. This CDR3 region has 16 residues. CDR3 residues: CVSSPSGGGENNEQFF. The CDR3 bases are TGTGTCAGCAGCCCGAGTGGTGGGGGGGAAAACAATGAGCAGTTCTTC. Drawing the rest from reference TRBV9 and TRBJ2-1, the complete variable domain is DSGVTQTPKHLITATGQRVTLRCSPRSGDLSVYWYQQSLDQGLQFLIQYYNGEERAKGNILERFSAQQFPDLHSELNLSSLELGDSALYFCVSSPSGGGENNEQFFGPGTRLTVL.

The chain recombines TRBV25-1 with TRBJ1-2, with D perhaps TRBD1 (5 bases). Germline CDR1 reads MGHDK; CDR2 reads SYGVNS. With 6 bases removed from V and 8 bases from J, the gap between germline ends came to 10 bases. CDR3 size: 11 residues. CDR3 bases: TGTGCCAGCAGGGGGGTCTGGGGCTACACCTTC. Translating gives CASRGVWGYTF.

The chain couples TRBV6-1 to TRBJ2-7; no firm D call. V was cut by 7 bases and J by 4 bases, with 8 bases left in between. This CDR3 has 11 amino acids. Germline V lookup: CDR1 MNHNS, CDR2 SASEGT. CDR3 sequence (DNA): TGTGCCAGCAAGGTTTGGTACGAGCAGTACTTC. It yields the protein CASKVWYEQYF.

This clonotype was recorded a few times. This chain uses TRBV19 with TRBJ2-5, with 10 nucleotides matching TRBD2. With V trimmed by 4 bases and J by 1 base, 3 bases remained unmatched. CDR1 and CDR2 (germline): LNHDA, SQIVND (reference sequence). The CDR3 is made up of 15 amino acids. The CDR3 DNA reads TGTGCCAGTAGTAAGGCTAGCGGGGGCCAAGAGACCCAGTACTTC. Residues: CASSKASGGQETQYF.

This chain links TRBV7-6 with TRBJ2-1, with TRBD1 matching 7 bases. Germline lookup yields CDR1 SGHVS and CDR2 FNYEAQ. Trimming took 10 bases from V and 9 from J; bases not matched to a gene: 12. The CDR3 covers 13 residues. The CDR3 here is CANTETGAGEQFF. CDR3 nucleotides: TGTGCCAACACCGAAACAGGGGCGGGTGAGCAGTTCTTC.

This clonotype came up a few times. This chain uses TRBV6-1 with TRBJ2-7, with D possibly TRBD1 on 6 matching bases. This CDR3 is 14 amino acids long. Trimming removed 0 bases from V and 2 bases from J, with 8 bases in between. Germline lookup yields CDR1 MNHNS and CDR2 SASEGT. CDR3 sequence reads: CASSEAWTAYEQYV. The DNA of the CDR3 is TGTGCCAGCAGTGAAGCTTGGACAGCCTACGAGCAGTACGTC.

This clonotype was recorded a few times. The V and J genes are TRBV6-1 and TRBJ1-1; 8 bases agree with TRBD1. This CDR3 has 15 residues. Germline V gene lookup returns CDR1 MNHNS and CDR2 SASEGT. Trimming removed 6 bases from V and 4 bases from J; junction bases left unmatched: 10. CDR3 sequence (DNA): TGTGCCAGCAGCGACGATCAGGGGGCGATCACTGAAGCTTTCTTT. Amino acid sequence: CASSDDQGAITEAFF.

This clonotype has only a few counts. The chain recombines TRBV24-1 with TRBJ2-1, with 9 bases matching TRBD2. Germline assignment: CDR1 KGHDR and CDR2 SFDVKD. CDR3 length equals 15 residues. The V and J ends lost 7 bases and 2 bases, in that order; junction bases with no gene match: 5. The CDR3 DNA reads TGTGCCACCAGCTTTCGACTAGCGGCCTACAATGAGCAGTTCTTC. This encodes CATSFRLAAYNEQFF.

The count of this clonotype is one. This chain links TRBV6-1 with TRBJ1-4; 10 nucleotides line up with TRBD1. Germline V gene sequence: CDR1 MNHNS, CDR2 SASEGT. The CDR3 totals 15 residues. With V trimmed by 6 bases and J by 8 bases, 9 bases remained unmatched. The CDR3 coding sequence is TGTGCCAGCAGCCTGGGGGACAGGGGTAGCGAAAAACTGTTTTTT. As protein: CASSLGDRGSEKLFF.

At least ten counts were recorded for this clonotype. The V gene is TRBV4-1, the J gene TRBJ2-1, with D uncertain. This CDR3 has 16 residues. Trimming removed 2 bases from V and 0 bases from J, with 11 bases in between. The V gene's germline CDR1 is MGHRA and CDR2 YSYEKL. The CDR3 DNA reads TGCGCCAGCAGCCAAAGATTGGCGGCCTCCTACAATGAGCAGTTCTTC. It translates to CASSQRLAASYNEQFF.

Many counts were recorded for this clonotype. This sequence joins TRBV7-9 and TRBJ1-1, with D perhaps TRBD1 (5 bases). Germline-derived CDR1 and CDR2 are SEHNR and FQNEAQ (reference sequence). V was shortened by 5 bases and J by 4 bases, with 20 bases between the two germline ends. The CDR3 runs 16 residues. The CDR3 sequence is CASSPRWAGLGTEAFF. Written as DNA, the CDR3 is TGTGCCAGCAGCCCTCGATGGGCAGGGTTGGGCACTGAAGCTTTCTTT.

There are many counts of this clonotype. The rearrangement joins TRBV5-6 to TRBJ1-5; D is unclear. The CDR3 runs 15 residues. Trimming stripped 2 bases from V and 1 base from J, with 10 bases between. Germline loops: CDR1 SGHDT, CDR2 YYEEEE. CDR3 protein: CASSFLGSSNQPQHF. Here the CDR3 DNA reads TGTGCCAGCAGCTTCTTGGGGAGCAGCAATCAGCCCCAGCATTTT. Combining the CDR3 with reference TRBV5-6 and TRBJ1-5 gives the whole variable domain DAGVTQSPTHLIKTRGQQVTLRCSPKSGHDTVSWYQQALGQGPQFIFQYYEEEERQRGNFPDRFSGHQFPNYSSELNVNALLLGDSALYLCASSFLGSSNQPQHFGDGTRLSIL.

The genes are TRBV20-1 and TRBJ1-2; the D is unclear. V shed 1 base and J shed 6 bases, with 15 bases lying between them. The V gene's germline CDR1 is DFQATT and CDR2 SNEGSKA (reference sequence). The CDR3 is made up of 14 amino acids. This chain's CDR3 is CSARGPWIRDGYTF. The CDR3 DNA is TGCAGTGCTAGAGGCCCCTGGATTAGGGATGGCTACACCTTC.

The chain recombines TRBV4-1 with TRBJ2-7, with D possibly matching TRBD2 (6 bases). The CDR3 extends over 15 amino acids. The germline V gene encodes CDR1 MGHRA and CDR2 YSYEKL. The germline V and J ends were trimmed by 5 bases and 3 bases, with 17 bases remaining between them. The CDR3 region has the DNA TGCGCCAGCAGCTTCGGGACTCCCGCCGTCTACGAGCAGTACGTC. Translating gives CASSFGTPAVYEQYV.

Regarding this clonotype: At one end, the junction sequence differs from germline, possibly due to a read error. The V call is TRBV11-2, the J call TRBJ2-3; TRBD1 aligns across 11 bases. The germline CDR1 and CDR2 sequences are SGHAT and FQNNGV. The CDR3 has 19 amino acids. Written as DNA, the CDR3 is TGTGCCAACAGCTCAACCGGGACAGGGGGTCGTAGCCCTACGGATACGCAGTATTTT. This translates into CANSSTGTGGRSPTDTQYF. The variable domain in full, with the rest retrieved from reference TRBV11-2 and TRBJ2-3, is EAGVAQSPRYKIIEKRQSVAFWCNPISGHATLYWYQQILGQGPKLLIQFQNNGVVDDSQLPKDRFSAERLKGVDSTLKIQPAKLEDSAVYLCANSSTGTGGRSPTDTQYFGPGTRLTVL.

V is TRBV7-2 and J is TRBJ2-1; D remains unclear. Germline values: CDR1 SGHTA, CDR2 FQGNSA. The CDR3 runs 14 residues. Trimming left V 1 base short and J 2 bases short, with 6 bases between. CDR3 protein: CASSLEPAYNEQFF. DNA for the CDR3: TGTGCCAGCAGCTTAGAGCCAGCCTACAATGAGCAGTTCTTC.